In its sample, the clone carrying this T cell receptor (beta chain) ranks as medium-sized. Its antigen is currently unknown. These data originate in a study of metastatic and nonmetastatic thyroid tumors. Across the whole study: Both malignant and benign thyroid patients supplied peripheral blood and tumor or nodule tissue samples, across which the repertoires of these patients were then compared. Findings and limits, study-wide: Significantly greater TCR beta diversity was reportedly found in malignant thyroid tumors than in benign nodules (in blood and tumor).

TCRdb re-analyzed the PCR reads using MiXCR. The table has 16,000 or so clones, more than 20% seen once; the top ten hold about 13%. In germline, CDR1 is SGHRS, CDR2 YFSETQ. The V and J ends lost 0 bases and 6 bases respectively, with 13 bases between them. This CDR3 is 14 amino acids long. Thyroid surgery was performed in patients who had received no treatment beforehand. J is TRBJ2-7 and V is TRBV5-1; D is unresolved. The receptor was derived from a male donor with papillary thyroid cancer or a benign thyroid nodule (not recorded which). Some clones in this sample may be carry-over from other donors' samples. What was sequenced was tumor tissue. Here the CDR3 DNA reads TGCGCCAGCAGCTTGGAGTCAGGTTTTTCCGAGCAGTACTTC. This codes for CASSLESGFSEQYF.